The entry below describes one TCR beta chain. With a J-beta primer mix and a sample-barcoded 5' primer, a second PCR ran 7 to 11 cycles. Via MiXCR, TCRdb re-called the 5' RACE reads, giving one row per CDR3 protein. The sample records over 600,000 distinct CDR3 sequences, around 50% being singletons. These data originate in a study of blood T cells in healthy people across ages. CDR1 is ENHRY, CDR2 SYGVKD, per germline. V was cut by 0 bases and J by 6 bases, with 5 bases left in between. The CDR3 totals 12 residues. This TCR came from an elderly man in good health. The J gene is TRBJ1-2, the V gene TRBV10-3; unclear D gene. The source material was blood. For the CDR3, the DNA is TGTGCCATCAGTGAGTCAGGGAATGGCTACACCTTC. It is translated as CAISESGNGYTF.